Below are 6 T cell receptor beta chains sequenced from a single sample in a study of graft-versus-host responses after intestinal transplantation (dated by TCRdb to about 2021). The library was prepared using the immunoSEQ multiplex PCR assay. The table comes from immuneACCESS by way of TCRdb, which keeps in-frame sequences with V and J called. Part of the clones is missing from these tables; in studies checked, under half for an unresolved V gene and the rest for unknown reasons. Within this sample are around 25,000 clones, with approximately 83% of them counted one time only. Roughly 0.99% of the sample comes from the top ten. Sample: PBMCs, taken approximately 450 days after intestinal transplant. The source is a human patient who received an intestinal transplant, so some T cells may come from the graft donor.

As DNA, the CDR3 is TGTGCCTGGAGTGTACCGGGCCGCGCCAGCAATCAGCCCCAGCATTTT. Its translation is CAWSVPGRASNQPQHF. The chain links TRBV30 to TRBJ1-5; no clear D gene. The V gene lost 0 bases and the J gene lost 1 base, with 13 bases spanning the gap. The CDR3 runs to 16 residues. CDR1 is GTSNPN, CDR2 SVGIG, per germline (reference sequence).

This rearrangement joins TRBV28 to TRBJ2-5; the D is unclear. Germline V lookup: CDR1 MDHEN, CDR2 SYDVKM. V lost 2 bases, J lost 4 bases, and 2 bases lay in between. The CDR3 sequence is 11 residues long. This CDR3 is CASSLVETQYF. The CDR3 DNA sequence: TGTGCCAGCAGTTTAGTAGAGACCCAGTACTTC. The full variable domain, rest sourced from reference TRBV28 and TRBJ2-5, is DVKVTQSSRYLVKRTGEKVFLECVQDMDHENMFWYRQDPGLGLRLIYFSYDVKMKEKGDIPEGYSVSREKKERFSLILESASTNQTSMYLCASSLVETQYFGPGTRLLVL.

The rearrangement joins TRBV7-6 to TRBJ1-2, with D possibly TRBD1 on 5 matching bases. This CDR3 spans 12 amino acids. Per germline, CDR1 SGHVS and CDR2 FNYEAQ. V lost 2 bases and J lost 10, with 11 bases in between. CDR3 loop: CASSLFGDDYTF. As DNA, the CDR3 is TGTGCCAGCAGCTTATTTGGGGACGACTACACCTTC.

The chain combines TRBV28 with TRBJ2-7; 8 bases fit TRBD2. V gave up 2 bases and J gave up 2 bases; unmatched junction bases: 5. The CDR3 sequence is 15 residues long. Per germline, CDR1 MDHEN and CDR2 SYDVKM. The CDR3 nucleotides are TGTGCCAGCAGTTTAAGGCCTAGCGGGCCCTACGAGCAGTACTTC. Translating gives CASSLRPSGPYEQYF.

The chain recombines TRBV23-1 with TRBJ2-5; either TRBD1 or TRBD2 may fit D (6 bases each). TRBV23-1 counts as an open reading frame of uncertain function. V lost 6 bases to trimming and J lost 4 bases, with 15 bases between them. The CDR3 is 14 amino acids. Here the CDR3 reads CASSGARGGETQYF. The CDR3 DNA reads TGCGCCAGCAGCGGGGCCAGGGGAGGAGAGACCCAGTACTTC.

The chain employs TRBV29-1 and TRBJ1-1; D gene unclear. CDR3 length equals 14 residues. The V gene's germline CDR1 is SQVTM and CDR2 ANQGSEA. The V end lost 5 bases, the J end lost 5 bases, and 18 bases lay between the germline ends. The chain's CDR3 is CSVSGELGRTEAFF. The CDR3 bases are TGCAGCGTTTCTGGGGAGTTAGGGCGGACTGAAGCTTTCTTT.